This TCR beta chain stems from a study of PD-1 blockade in classical Hodgkin lymphoma. Whole-study findings and limits: Complete responders started with a diversity level that resembled newly diagnosed patients at baseline. Possible causes of repertoire differences, disease activity or prior therapy, remain undefined.

This table comes from immunoSEQ multiplex PCR, and its TCRdb copy is limited to in-frame clones, with some not included. Among 25,000 to 30,000 clones, approximately 70% were seen once, and the ten largest hold roughly a quarter. Deletions cut 3 bases from V and 5 bases from J, with 19 bases between. Germline CDR1 and CDR2: MNHEY and SMNVEV (reference sequence). The CDR3 length is 17 residues. All patients experienced relapse after autologous stem cell transplantation, and brentuximab vedotin exposure was variable. On this clone itself: The antigen is undetermined.

Sample: peripheral blood mononuclear cells (PBMCs), taken before the second cycle of nivolumab. The sequence was obtained from a human donor with classical Hodgkin lymphoma. The chain is built from TRBV27 and TRBJ2-2, with D tentatively TRBD1 (7 bases). This chain's CDR3 is CASSFDRVALATGELFF. The CDR3 nucleotides are TGTGCCAGCAGTTTCGACAGGGTTGCACTAGCAACCGGGGAGCTGTTTTTT.